A selection of T cell receptor beta chains follows, all from one sample in a study of shared clonotypes between healthy human individuals. Sequencing used immunoSEQ multiplex PCR; TCRdb keeps in-frame clones, though not all of them. The data hold about 2.2 million clones, with 85% to 95% observed a single time. Sequenced: naive CD8+ T cells from PBMCs. These receptors were taken from a man between 18 and 35 years old in good health. Some clones in this sample may be carry-over from other donors' samples. Both conserved end residues are part of each CDR3. The D gene is left open where the match is weak. Rows may omit the clone size; those that give it use once, few, many or a size class.

-	-	TRBV7-9	TRBJ1-2	CASSATEYYGYTF	TGTGCCAGCAGCGCGACAGAATACTATGGCTACACCTTC
-	-	TRBV13	TRBJ2-2	CASSLAGATGELFF	TGTGCCAGCAGCTTAGCGGGAGCGACCGGGGAGCTGTTTTTT
-	-	TRBV4-2	TRBJ2-5	CASSSGVWGETQYF	TGTGCCAGCAGCTCAGGAGTATGGGGGGAGACCCAGTACTTC
-	-	TRBV19	TRBJ2-7	CASSTGTDYEQYF	TGTGCCAGTAGTACTGGGACCGACTACGAGCAGTACTTC
-	-	TRBV25-1	TRBJ2-6	CASSGANVLTF	TGTGCCAGCTCTGGGGCCAACGTCCTGACTTTC
-	-	TRBV9	TRBJ1-3	CASSVAGTGNTIYF	TGTGCCAGCAGCGTAGCGGGAACTGGAAACACCATATATTTT
TRBD2	-	TRBV9	TRBJ2-1	CASSATSGTHNEQFF	TGTGCCAGCAGCGCGACTAGCGGGACCCACAATGAGCAGTTCTTC
TRBD1	-	TRBV28	TRBJ2-7	CASSLSVDREGLYEQYF	TGTGCCAGCAGTTTAAGCGTGGACAGGGAAGGACTCTACGAGCAGTACTTC
-	once	TRBV4-3	TRBJ2-2	CASSPLRGVGTGELFF	TGCGCCAGCAGCCCCCTTAGGGGGGTTGGCACCGGGGAGCTGTTTTTT
TRBD2	-	TRBV4-1	TRBJ2-7	CASSQDRPGLAGYEQYF	TGCGCCAGCAGCCAAGACCGCCCGGGACTAGCGGGATACGAGCAGTACTTC
-	-	TRBV5-1	TRBJ2-1	CASSLGWVAEITMEQFF	TGCGCCAGCAGCTTGGGGTGGGTAGCGGAGATTACAATGGAGCAGTTCTTC
TRBD2	-	TRBV7-9	TRBJ2-2	CASSLRLAGTGELFF	TGTGCCAGCAGCCTAAGACTAGCGGGCACCGGGGAGCTGTTTTTT
-	once	TRBV28	TRBJ1-1	CASSLLLGGWNTEAFF	TGTGCCAGCAGTTTATTGCTCGGGGGATGGAACACTGAAGCTTTCTTT
-	-	TRBV2	TRBJ1-1	CASTEGGVYTEAFF	TGTGCCAGCACCGAGGGTGGGGTTTACACTGAAGCTTTCTTT
TRBD1	-	TRBV4-1	TRBJ1-2	CASSLGQGRYLEGYTF	TGCGCCAGCAGCCTTGGACAGGGGCGCTATTTAGAGGGCTACACCTTC
-	once	TRBV2	TRBJ2-1	CASSETRQGPKWWQFF	TGTGCCAGCAGTGAAACGCGGCAGGGGCCGAAGTGGTGGCAGTTCTTC
-	-	TRBV2	TRBJ2-4	CASMPLLGAPNIQYF	TGTGCCAGCATGCCCCTGTTAGGAGCGCCAAACATTCAGTACTTC
TRBD1	-	TRBV7-9	TRBJ1-1	CASSFPGQGRDTEAFF	TGTGCCAGCAGCTTCCCGGGACAGGGTAGAGACACTGAAGCTTTCTTT
-	once	TRBV27	TRBJ2-4	CASSFQGAKNIQYF	TGTGCCAGCAGTTTTCAGGGTGCCAAAAACATTCAGTACTTC
-	-	TRBV6-4	TRBJ1-2	CASSDHTGNYGYTF	TGTGCCAGCAGTGACCATACAGGGAACTATGGCTACACCTTC
-	-	TRBV10-2	TRBJ2-2	CASSGEPKTGELFF	TGCGCCAGCTCTGGAGAGCCCAAAACCGGGGAGCTGTTTTTT
TRBD2	-	TRBV18	TRBJ2-7	CASSPTGGTYEQYF	TGTGCCAGCTCACCAACGGGAGGGACCTACGAGCAGTACTTC
-	once	TRBV29-1	TRBJ2-3	CSVRTDTQYF	TGCAGCGTGAGGACAGATACGCAGTATTTT
TRBD2	-	TRBV4-1	TRBJ2-7	CASSHRTSGSYEQYF	TGCGCCAGCAGCCACCGGACTAGCGGATCCTACGAGCAGTACTTC
-	-	TRBV19	TRBJ1-4	CASSMIYLAGPATNEKLFF	TGTGCCAGTAGTATGATATACCTCGCGGGGCCTGCAACTAATGAAAAACTGTTTTTT
TRBD2	-	TRBV10-3	TRBJ2-5	CAIGGDPGSSIAETQYF	TGTGCCATCGGGGGGGATCCTGGGAGCAGTATAGCGGAGACCCAGTACTTC
-	-	TRBV28	TRBJ1-5	CASSLWGDSNQPQHF	TGTGCCAGCAGTTTATGGGGTGATAGCAATCAGCCCCAGCATTTT
-	-	TRBV5-5	TRBJ2-1	CASSLEQGMGGEQFF	TGTGCCAGCAGCTTGGAACAGGGGATGGGAGGGGAGCAGTTCTTC
-	-	TRBV27	TRBJ1-5	CASRELGNQPQHF	TGTGCCAGCAGGGAACTAGGTAATCAGCCCCAGCATTTT
TRBD2	-	TRBV5-1	TRBJ2-1	CASSLGIVARREGWNEQFF	TGCGCCAGCAGCTTGGGTATAGTGGCGCGGCGGGAGGGTTGGAATGAGCAGTTCTTC
TRBD2	-	TRBV6-6	TRBJ2-1	CASSHSGGYNEQFF	TGTGCCAGCAGTCATAGCGGGGGCTACAATGAGCAGTTCTTC
-	-	TRBV18	TRBJ2-1	CASSPSEGEGQFF	TGTGCCAGCTCACCAAGTGAAGGTGAAGGGCAGTTCTTC
TRBD2	-	TRBV7-9	TRBJ2-3	CASSPPLAGGSTDTQYF	TGTGCCAGCAGCCCACCCCTAGCGGGGGGTAGCACAGATACGCAGTATTTT
-	-	TRBV27	TRBJ1-5	CASSSVRLQPQHF	TGTGCCAGCAGTTCGGTCAGGCTACAGCCCCAGCATTTT
-	-	TRBV7-3	TRBJ2-2	CASSLDGGAGTGELFF	TGTGCCAGCAGCTTGGACGGTGGTGCCGGGACCGGGGAGCTGTTTTTT
-	-	TRBV10-1	TRBJ2-3	CASSEGVTTDTQYF	TGCGCCAGCAGTGAGGGGGTGACTACAGATACGCAGTATTTT
-	-	TRBV5-6	TRBJ2-7	CASSWTEYEQYF	TGTGCCAGCAGCTGGACTGAATACGAGCAGTACTTC
-	-	TRBV7-6	TRBJ2-2	CASSSSGGTRAGELFF	TGTGCCAGCAGCTCCTCAGGGGGGACTAGAGCCGGGGAGCTGTTTTTT
TRBD2	-	TRBV4-3	TRBJ2-1	CASSRTSGYNEQFF	TGCGCCAGCAGCCGGACTAGCGGATACAATGAGCAGTTCTTC
-	-	TRBV9	TRBJ2-1	CASTPAGASGDEQFF	TGTGCCAGCACGCCTGCAGGGGCCAGCGGGGATGAGCAGTTCTTC
-	-	TRBV5-1	TRBJ2-3	CASSYQSLSSTDTQYF	TGCGCCAGCAGCTATCAGAGCCTAAGTAGCACAGATACGCAGTATTTT
TRBD1	-	TRBV5-5	TRBJ1-2	CASSSLDREYGYTF	TGTGCCAGCAGCAGCCTGGACAGGGAATATGGCTACACCTTC
-	-	TRBV7-2	TRBJ2-3	CASRATGTSTDTQYF	TGTGCCAGCAGGGCGACAGGAACTAGCACAGATACGCAGTATTTT
TRBD1	once	TRBV25-1	TRBJ2-6	CASSEWTGGASGANVLTF	TGTGCCAGCAGTGAGTGGACAGGGGGGGCCTCTGGGGCCAACGTCCTGACTTTC
TRBD1	once	TRBV10-2	TRBJ1-1	CASSEPDRGRRNTEAFF	TGCGCCAGCAGTGAGCCTGACAGGGGCAGGAGGAACACTGAAGCTTTCTTT
-	-	TRBV9	TRBJ1-2	CASSGGPQGPEDGYTF	TGTGCCAGCAGCGGGGGTCCTCAGGGTCCCGAGGATGGCTACACCTTC
TRBD2	-	TRBV27	TRBJ2-5	CASRGLAYTGETQYF	TGTGCCAGCAGGGGACTAGCGTATACCGGAGAGACCCAGTACTTC
-	-	TRBV27	TRBJ2-7	CASSFSRNYEQYF	TGTGCCAGCAGTTTCTCCCGTAACTACGAGCAGTACTTC